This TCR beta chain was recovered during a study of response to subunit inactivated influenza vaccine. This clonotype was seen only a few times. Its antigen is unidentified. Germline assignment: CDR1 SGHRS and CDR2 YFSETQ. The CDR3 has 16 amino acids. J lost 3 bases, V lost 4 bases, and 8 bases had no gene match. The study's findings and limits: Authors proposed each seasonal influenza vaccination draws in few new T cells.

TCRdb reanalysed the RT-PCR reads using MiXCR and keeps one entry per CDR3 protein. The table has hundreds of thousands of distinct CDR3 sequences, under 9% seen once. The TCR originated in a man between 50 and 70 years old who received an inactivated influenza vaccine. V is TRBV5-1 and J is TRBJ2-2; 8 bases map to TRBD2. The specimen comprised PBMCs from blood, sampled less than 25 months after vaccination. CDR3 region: CASSAMGLGDTGELFF. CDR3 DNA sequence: TGCGCCAGCAGCGCCATGGGACTAGGCGACACCGGGGAGCTGTTTTTT. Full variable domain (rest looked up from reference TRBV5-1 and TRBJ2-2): KAGVTQTPRYLIKTRGQQVTLSCSPISGHRSVSWYQQTPGQGLQFLFEYFSETQRNKGNFPGRFSGRQFSNSRSEMNVSTLELGDSALYLCASSAMGLGDTGELFFGEGSRLTVL.